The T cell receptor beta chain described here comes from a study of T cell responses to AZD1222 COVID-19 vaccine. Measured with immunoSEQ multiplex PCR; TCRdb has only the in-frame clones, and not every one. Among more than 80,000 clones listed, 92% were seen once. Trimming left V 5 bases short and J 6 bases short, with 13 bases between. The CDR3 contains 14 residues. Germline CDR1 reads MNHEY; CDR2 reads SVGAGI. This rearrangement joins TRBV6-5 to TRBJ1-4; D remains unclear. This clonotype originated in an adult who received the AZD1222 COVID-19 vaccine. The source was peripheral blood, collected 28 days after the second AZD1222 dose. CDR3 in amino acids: CASSPIGRYEKLFF. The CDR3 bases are TGTGCCAGCAGTCCGATTGGGAGGTATGAAAAACTGTTTTTT.